One TCR beta chain is described in this entry. The entry originates in a study of CD8 T cells in Susac syndrome. An input of roughly 0.5 to 1 ug of RNA was subjected to reverse transcription using random hexamers. TCRdb recomputed calls from the immunoSEQ multiplex PCR reads with MiXCR, one row per CDR3 protein. The sample contains around 90,000 distinct CDR3 sequences, approximately 96% of which appear only once. Germline V gene lookup returns CDR1 GTSNPN and CDR2 SVGIG (reference sequence). The CDR3 runs 12 residues. Trimming pared 5 bases from V and 0 bases from J, leaving 5 bases between. The rearrangement joins TRBV30 to TRBJ1-3, with D uncertain. The source material was CD8+ T cells from PBMCs. The origin of this receptor is a human donor with Susac syndrome. This CDR3 is CAWGFSGNTIYF. CDR3 bases: TGTGCCTGGGGCTTCTCTGGAAACACCATATATTTT.